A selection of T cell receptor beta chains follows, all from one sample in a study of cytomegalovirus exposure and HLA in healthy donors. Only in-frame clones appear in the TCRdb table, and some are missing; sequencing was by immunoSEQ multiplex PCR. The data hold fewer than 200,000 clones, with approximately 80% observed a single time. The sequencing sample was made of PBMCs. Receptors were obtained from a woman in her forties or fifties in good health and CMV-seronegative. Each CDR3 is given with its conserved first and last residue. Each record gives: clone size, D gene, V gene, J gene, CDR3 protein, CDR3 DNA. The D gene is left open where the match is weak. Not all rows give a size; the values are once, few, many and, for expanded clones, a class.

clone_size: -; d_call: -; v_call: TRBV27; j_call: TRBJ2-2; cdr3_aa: CASSSQGRAPTGELFF; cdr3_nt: TGTGCCAGCAGTAGCCAGGGCAGGGCGCCCACCGGGGAGCTGTTTTTT
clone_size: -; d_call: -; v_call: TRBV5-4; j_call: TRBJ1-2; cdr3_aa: CASSLKERTNYGYTF; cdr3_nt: TGTGCCAGCAGCTTGAAGGAACGGACAAACTATGGCTACACCTTC
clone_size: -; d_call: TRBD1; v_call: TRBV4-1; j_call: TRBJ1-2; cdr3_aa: CASSPGTAPLGHGGYTF; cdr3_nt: TGCGCCAGCAGCCCCGGGACAGCCCCCCTGGGGCATGGGGGCTACACCTTC
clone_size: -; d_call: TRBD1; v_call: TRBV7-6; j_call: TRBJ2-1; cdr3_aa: CASSLSVWGTGGNEQFF; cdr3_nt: TGTGCCAGCAGCTTATCGGTATGGGGGACAGGGGGAAATGAGCAGTTCTTC
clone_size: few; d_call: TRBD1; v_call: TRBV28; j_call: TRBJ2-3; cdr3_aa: CASSRIWDSSTDTQYF; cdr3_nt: TGTGCCAGCAGTCGAATCTGGGACAGTAGCACAGATACGCAGTATTTT
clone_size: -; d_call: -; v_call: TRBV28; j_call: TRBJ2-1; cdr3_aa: CASSHQVGTSYNEQFF; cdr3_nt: TGTGCCAGCAGTCACCAGGTTGGGACAAGCTACAATGAGCAGTTCTTC
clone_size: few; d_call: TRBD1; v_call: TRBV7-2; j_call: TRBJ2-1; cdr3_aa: CASRSRQGYNEQFF; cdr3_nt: TGTGCCAGCAGATCACGACAGGGGTACAATGAGCAGTTCTTC
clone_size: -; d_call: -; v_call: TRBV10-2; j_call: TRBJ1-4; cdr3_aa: CAAASRTNEKLFF; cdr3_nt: TGCGCTGCCGCCTCTAGAACTAATGAAAAACTGTTTTTT
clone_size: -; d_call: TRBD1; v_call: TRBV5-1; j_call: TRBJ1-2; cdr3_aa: CATRTGTGFYGYTF; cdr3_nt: TGCGCCACCAGAACCGGGACAGGGTTCTATGGCTACACCTTC
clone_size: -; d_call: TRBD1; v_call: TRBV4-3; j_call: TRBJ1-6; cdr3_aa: CASSPSTGGNSPLHF; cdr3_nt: TGCGCCAGCAGCCCGTCGACAGGGGGAAATTCACCCCTCCACTTT
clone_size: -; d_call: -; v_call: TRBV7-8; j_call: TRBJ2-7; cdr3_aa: CASSRRDTNYEQYF; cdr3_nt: TGTGCCAGCAGCCGAAGAGACACGAACTACGAGCAGTACTTC
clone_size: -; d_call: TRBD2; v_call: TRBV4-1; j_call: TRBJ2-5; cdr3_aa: CASSQGGRGALETQYF; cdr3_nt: TGCGCCAGCAGCCAAGGGGGGCGGGGGGCCCTGGAGACCCAGTACTTC
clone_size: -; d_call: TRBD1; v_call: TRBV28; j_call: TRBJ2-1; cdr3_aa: CATREGQGGNEQFF; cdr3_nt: TGTGCCACACGGGAGGGACAGGGGGGAAATGAGCAGTTCTTC
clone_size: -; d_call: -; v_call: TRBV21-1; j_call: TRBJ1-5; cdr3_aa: CASSPDRNYSNQPQHF; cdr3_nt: TGTGCCAGCAGCCCGGACAGGAATTATAGCAATCAGCCCCAGCATTTT
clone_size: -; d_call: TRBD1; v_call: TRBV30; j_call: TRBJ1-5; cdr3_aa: CAWSVGTGGLNQPQHF; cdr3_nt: TGTGCCTGGAGTGTTGGGACAGGGGGCCTCAATCAGCCCCAGCATTTT
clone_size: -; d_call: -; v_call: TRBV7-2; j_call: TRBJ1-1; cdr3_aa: CASSLGWASLNTEAFF; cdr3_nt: TGTGCCAGCAGCTTAGGTTGGGCTTCCCTGAACACTGAAGCTTTCTTT
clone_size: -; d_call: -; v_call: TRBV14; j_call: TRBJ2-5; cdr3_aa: CASSHNFYRETQYF; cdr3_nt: TGTGCCAGCAGCCATAACTTTTACCGAGAGACCCAGTACTTC
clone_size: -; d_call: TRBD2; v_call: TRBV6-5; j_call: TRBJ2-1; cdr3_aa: CASSYRLAGTYNEQFF; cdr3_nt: TGTGCCAGCAGTTACAGACTAGCGGGAACTTACAATGAGCAGTTCTTC
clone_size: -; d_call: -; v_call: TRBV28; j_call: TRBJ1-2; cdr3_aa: CASRPGQLYGYTF; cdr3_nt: TGTGCCAGCAGGCCCGGACAGCTCTATGGCTACACCTTC
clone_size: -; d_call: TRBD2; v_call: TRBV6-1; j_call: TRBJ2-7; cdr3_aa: CASSEFRLAGYSEQYF; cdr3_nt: TGTGCCAGCAGTGAATTCCGACTAGCGGGATACTCCGAGCAGTACTTC
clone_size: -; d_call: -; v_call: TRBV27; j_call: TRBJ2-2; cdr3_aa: CASSLGLNTGELFF; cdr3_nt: TGTGCCAGCAGTTTGGGACTCAACACCGGGGAGCTGTTTTTT
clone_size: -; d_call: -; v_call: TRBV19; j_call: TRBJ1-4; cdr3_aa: CASSISSNDRGEKLFF; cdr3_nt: TGTGCCAGTAGTATCTCCTCCAACGACAGAGGAGAAAAACTGTTTTTT
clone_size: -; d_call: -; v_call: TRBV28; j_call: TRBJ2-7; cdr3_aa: CASSFAVIYEQYF; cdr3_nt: TGTGCCAGCAGTTTCGCGGTTATCTACGAGCAGTACTTC
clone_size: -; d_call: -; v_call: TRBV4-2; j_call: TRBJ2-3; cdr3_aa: CASSQESRVGTDTQYF; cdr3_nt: TGTGCCAGCAGCCAAGAGAGCAGGGTAGGAACAGATACGCAGTATTTT
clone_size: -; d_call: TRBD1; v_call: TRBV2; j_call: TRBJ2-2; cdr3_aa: CASSTGTGTSGELFF; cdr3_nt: TGTGCCAGCAGTACCGGGACAGGGACCTCCGGGGAGCTGTTTTTT
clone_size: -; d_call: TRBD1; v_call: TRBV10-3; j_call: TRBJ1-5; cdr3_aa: CATNLQGDQPQHF; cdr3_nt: TGTGCCACTAACCTCCAGGGGGATCAGCCCCAGCATTTT
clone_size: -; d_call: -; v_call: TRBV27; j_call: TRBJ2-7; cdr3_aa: CASSFRGRPHEQYF; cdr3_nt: TGTGCCAGCAGTTTTAGGGGTCGTCCCCACGAGCAGTACTTC
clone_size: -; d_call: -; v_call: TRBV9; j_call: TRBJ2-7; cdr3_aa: CASSVGARYEQYF; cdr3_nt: TGTGCCAGCAGCGTAGGAGCGCGGTACGAGCAGTACTTC
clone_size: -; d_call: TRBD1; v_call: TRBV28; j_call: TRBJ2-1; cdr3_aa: CACRPDRGRYNEQFF; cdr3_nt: TGTGCCTGCCGACCCGACAGGGGAAGGTACAATGAGCAGTTCTTC
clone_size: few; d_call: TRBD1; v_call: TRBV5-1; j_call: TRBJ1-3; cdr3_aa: CASSPGQGYGNTIYF; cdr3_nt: TGCGCCAGCAGCCCGGGACAGGGCTATGGAAACACCATATATTTT
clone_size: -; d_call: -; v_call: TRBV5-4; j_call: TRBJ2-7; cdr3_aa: CASSSGLGPAEQYF; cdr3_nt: TGTGCCAGCAGCTCTGGTTTGGGGCCGGCCGAGCAGTACTTC
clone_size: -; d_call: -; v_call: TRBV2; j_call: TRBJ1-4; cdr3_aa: CASSEGGGLSVEKLFF; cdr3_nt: TGTGCCAGCAGTGAAGGGGGGGGACTGTCGGTTGAAAAACTGTTTTTT
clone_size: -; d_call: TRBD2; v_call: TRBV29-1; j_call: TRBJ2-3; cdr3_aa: CSVEDRGGAGATDTQYF; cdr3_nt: TGCAGCGTTGAAGATAGGGGAGGGGCGGGAGCTACAGATACGCAGTATTTT
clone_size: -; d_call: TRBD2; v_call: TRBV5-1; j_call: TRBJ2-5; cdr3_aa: CASSGSAGVQETQYF; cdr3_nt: TGCGCCAGCAGCGGATCAGCGGGGGTACAAGAGACCCAGTACTTC
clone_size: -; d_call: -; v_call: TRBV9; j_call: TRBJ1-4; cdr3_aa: CASSGGFPNEKLFF; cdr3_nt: TGTGCCAGCAGCGGAGGGTTTCCTAATGAAAAACTGTTTTTT
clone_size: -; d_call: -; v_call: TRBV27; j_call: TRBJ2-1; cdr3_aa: CASSLMAGRQFF; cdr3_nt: TGTGCCAGCAGTTTAATGGCAGGGCGGCAGTTCTTC
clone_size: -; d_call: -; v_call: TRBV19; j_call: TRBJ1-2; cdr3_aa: CASSIAGWGYGYTF; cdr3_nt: TGTGCCAGTAGTATTGCAGGGTGGGGCTATGGCTACACCTTC
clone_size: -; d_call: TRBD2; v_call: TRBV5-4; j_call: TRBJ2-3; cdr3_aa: CASSLRLAGGTDTQYF; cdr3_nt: TGTGCCAGCAGCTTACGACTAGCGGGGGGCACAGATACGCAGTATTTT
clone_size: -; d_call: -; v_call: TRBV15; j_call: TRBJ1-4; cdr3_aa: CATSTGGGGRGKLFF; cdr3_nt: TGTGCCACCAGCACGGGAGGAGGGGGAAGAGGGAAACTGTTTTTT
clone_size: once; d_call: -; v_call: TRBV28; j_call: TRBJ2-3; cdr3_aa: CASSLGADGTQYF; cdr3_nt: TGTGCCAGCAGTTTAGGGGCCGATGGTACGCAGTATTTT
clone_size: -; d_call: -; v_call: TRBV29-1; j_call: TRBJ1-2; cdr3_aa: CSVDQAYGYTF; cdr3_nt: TGCAGCGTTGATCAGGCCTATGGCTACACCTTC
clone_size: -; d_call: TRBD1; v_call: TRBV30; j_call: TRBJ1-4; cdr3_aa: CAWGTGGTNEKLFF; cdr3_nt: TGTGCCTGGGGCACAGGGGGCACTAATGAAAAACTGTTTTTT
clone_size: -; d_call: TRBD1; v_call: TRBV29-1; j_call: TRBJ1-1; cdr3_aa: CSVAGQGVLEAFF; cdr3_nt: TGCAGCGTGGCGGGACAGGGGGTTCTTGAAGCTTTCTTT
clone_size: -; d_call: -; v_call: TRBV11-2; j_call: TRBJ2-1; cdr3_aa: CASSPLLGASSYNEQFF; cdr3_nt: TGTGCCAGCAGCCCCCTCCTTGGGGCTAGCTCCTACAATGAGCAGTTCTTC
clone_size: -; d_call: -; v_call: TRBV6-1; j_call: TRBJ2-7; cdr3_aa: CASIFSTAYYEQYF; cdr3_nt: TGTGCCAGCATTTTTTCAACCGCTTACTACGAGCAGTACTTC
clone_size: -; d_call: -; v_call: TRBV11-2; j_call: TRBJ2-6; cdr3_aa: CASSRGQVANVLTF; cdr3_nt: TGTGCCAGCAGCCGCGGGCAGGTCGCCAACGTCCTGACTTTC
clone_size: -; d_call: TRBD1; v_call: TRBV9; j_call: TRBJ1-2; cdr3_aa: CASSGDRVSYGYTF; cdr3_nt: TGTGCCAGCAGCGGGGACAGAGTAAGCTATGGCTACACCTTC
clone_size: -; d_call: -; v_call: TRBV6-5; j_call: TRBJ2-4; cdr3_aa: CASSLTRGAKNIQYF; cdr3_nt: TGTGCCAGCAGCCTAACTCGGGGGGCCAAAAACATTCAGTACTTC
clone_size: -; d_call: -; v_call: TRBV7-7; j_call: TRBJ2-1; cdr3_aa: CASSRGVGSEQFF; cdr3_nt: TGTGCCAGCAGCCGTGGTGTAGGGAGTGAGCAGTTCTTC
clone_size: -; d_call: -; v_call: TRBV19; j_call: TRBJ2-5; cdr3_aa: CASSISVQVETQYF; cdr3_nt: TGTGCCAGTAGTATCTCGGTCCAGGTAGAGACCCAGTACTTC
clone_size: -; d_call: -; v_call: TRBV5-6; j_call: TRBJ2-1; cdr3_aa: CASSLLARSDEQFF; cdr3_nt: TGTGCCAGCAGCTTGTTAGCTAGAAGCGATGAGCAGTTCTTC
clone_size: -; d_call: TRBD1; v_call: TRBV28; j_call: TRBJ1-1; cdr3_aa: CASSTRTGASFF; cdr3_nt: TGTGCCAGCAGTACACGGACAGGGGCGTCTTTCTTT
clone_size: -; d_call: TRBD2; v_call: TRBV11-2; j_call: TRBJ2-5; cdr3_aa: CASSSTRTSGRAGNF; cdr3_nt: TGTGCCAGCAGCTCCACCCGGACTAGCGGGAGGGCAGGGAACTTC
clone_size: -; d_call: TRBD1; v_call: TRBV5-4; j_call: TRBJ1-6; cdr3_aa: CASRTGQPNSPLHF; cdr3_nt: TGTGCCAGCAGAACGGGACAGCCTAATTCACCCCTCCACTTT